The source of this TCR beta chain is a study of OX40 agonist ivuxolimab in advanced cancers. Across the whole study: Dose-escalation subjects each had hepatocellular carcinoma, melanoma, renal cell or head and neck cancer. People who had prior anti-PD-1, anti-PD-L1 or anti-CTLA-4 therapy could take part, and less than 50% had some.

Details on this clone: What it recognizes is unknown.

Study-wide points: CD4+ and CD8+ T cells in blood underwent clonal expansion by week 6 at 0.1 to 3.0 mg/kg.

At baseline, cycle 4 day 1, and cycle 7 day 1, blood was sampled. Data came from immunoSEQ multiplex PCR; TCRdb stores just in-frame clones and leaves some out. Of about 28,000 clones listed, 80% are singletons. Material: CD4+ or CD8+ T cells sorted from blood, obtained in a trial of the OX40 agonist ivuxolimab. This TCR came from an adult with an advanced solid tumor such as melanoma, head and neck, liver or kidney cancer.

The CDR3 loop reads CASTPQGGDNTDTQYF. The DNA of the CDR3 is TGTGCCAGCACCCCACAAGGGGGGGACAACACAGATACGCAGTATTTT. The J gene is TRBJ2-3, the V gene TRBV27; possible D gene TRBD2, 7 bases. The V gene's germline CDR1 is MNHEY and CDR2 SMNVEV (reference sequence). This CDR3 has 16 amino acids. V was pared by 7 bases and J by 2 bases, with 19 bases between.